This T cell receptor beta chain was profiled in a study of cytomegalovirus exposure and HLA in healthy donors. The PCR employed 60 Vbeta primers together with 13 Jbeta primers. Produced via immunoSEQ multiplex PCR; TCRdb's table is partial and in-frame only. Of about 140,000 clones detected, 55% to 80% appear once; the ten largest clones hold around 14%. Study results and caveats: Analysis was performed later, and it showed HLA-associated TCR beta chains to be more clonally expanded than equally common others.

Despite likely unrecorded immune exposures, the donors were nominally healthy at the time of sampling. Comments on this clone: Its target is not known.

The sequenced material came from PBMCs. The TCR originated in a human donor in good health.

This chain's CDR3 is CASRSAGTSGIGEQFF. The CDR3, as DNA: TGTGCCAGTAGAAGCGCCGGGACTAGCGGGATTGGTGAGCAGTTCTTC. This rearrangement joins TRBV19 to TRBJ2-1; TRBD2 aligns across 13 bases. The CDR3 has 16 residues. Germline V gives CDR1 LNHDA, CDR2 SQIVND (reference sequence). The V segment lost 6 bases and the J segment 9 bases; nucleotides outside the gene matches: 11.